This T cell receptor (beta chain) was captured by sequencing in a study of CXCR3-negative and CXCR3-positive naive CD8 T cells. Points on this clonotype: Its antigen is currently unknown.

Libraries of TRB cDNA were made by 5' RACE and carried UMIs. With the 5' RACE reads reprocessed, TCRdb shows one record per CDR3 protein and no DNA. The record lists 55,000 to 65,000 distinct CDR3 sequences, of which the ten most abundant hold roughly 0.58%. The CDR3 contains 13 residues. Germline-derived CDR1 and CDR2 are SQVTM and ANQGSEA. All CD8+ T cell subsets were sorted in triplicate at fewer than 350,000 cells each. The naive CD8+ gate required CD45RO-CCR7+CD27+CD95- phenotype. Overall study results and limits: More hydrophobic TRB CDR3s occurred in CXCR3-positive than in CXCR3-negative naive cells.

The chain employs TRBV29-1 and TRBJ2-5; the D call of TRBD1 rests on TCRdb alone, since no DNA is present to check it. The TCR sequence derives from a human donor in good health. Some clones in this sample may be carry-over from other donors' samples. The sequenced material came from naive CXCR3+ CD8+ T cells from blood. Subset indicated: CD45RO-CCR7+CD27+CD95- naive CD8+ T cells expressing CXCR3 (TNR3+). The CDR3 sequence is CSVEQGAGETQYF.